This entry is about one T cell receptor (beta chain). Original analysis: Amplified reference gene primers provided the basis for estimating nucleated cell counts. Measured with immunoSEQ multiplex PCR; TCRdb has only the in-frame clones, and not every one. From that table come the V and J calls and clone size; the DNA was used to work out D and trimming. Among around 150,000 clones listed, 70% to 85% were seen once. This entry comes from a study of blood T cell repertoires in COVID-19. Study-wide background: From T cells, B-cell-depleted T cells, or PBMCs came the material, which was cDNA or gDNA.

Seattle patients were enrolled while actively infected and followed longitudinally. With 5 bases clipped from V and 6 bases from J, the junction kept 9 bases outside the gene matches. In germline, CDR1 is MDHEN, CDR2 SYDVKM. This CDR3 region has 15 residues. The chain recombines TRBV28 with TRBJ1-4; 7 nucleotides line up with TRBD1. The sample was peripheral blood. The receptor was isolated from a woman between 40 and 50 years old with COVID-19, enrolled during active disease. The DNA for the CDR3 is TGTGCCAGCAGTCCCCCGACAGGGCTTTATGAAAAACTGTTTTTT. Its translation: CASSPPTGLYEKLFF.